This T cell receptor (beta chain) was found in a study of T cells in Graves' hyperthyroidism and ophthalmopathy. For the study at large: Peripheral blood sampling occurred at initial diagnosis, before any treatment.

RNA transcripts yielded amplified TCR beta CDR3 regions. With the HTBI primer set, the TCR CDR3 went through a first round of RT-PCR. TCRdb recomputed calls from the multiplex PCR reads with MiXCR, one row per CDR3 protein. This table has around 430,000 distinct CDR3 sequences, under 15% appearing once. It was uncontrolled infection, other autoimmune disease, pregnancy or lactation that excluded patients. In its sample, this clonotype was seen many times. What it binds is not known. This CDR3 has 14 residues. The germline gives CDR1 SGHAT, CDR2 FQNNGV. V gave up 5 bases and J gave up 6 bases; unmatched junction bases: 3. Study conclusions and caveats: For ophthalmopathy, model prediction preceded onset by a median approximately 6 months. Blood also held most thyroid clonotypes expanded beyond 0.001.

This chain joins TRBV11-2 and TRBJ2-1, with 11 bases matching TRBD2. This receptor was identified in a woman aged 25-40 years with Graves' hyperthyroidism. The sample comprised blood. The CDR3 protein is CASSAGLAVNEQFF. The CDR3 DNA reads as TGTGCCAGCAGCGCGGGACTAGCGGTCAATGAGCAGTTCTTC.